The clone carrying this T cell receptor beta chain was found a few times. The target antigen is unknown. The sample comes from a study of post-analysis software for immune sequencing data. Looking at the study overall: The disease courses spanned relapsing-remitting, secondary progressive and progressive-relapsing forms of multiple sclerosis. Overall study findings and caveats: The study found TRBV5-6, TRBV5-1 and TRBV20-1 among roughly 5 TRBV segments more frequent in patients than controls. Versus controls, multiple sclerosis patients showed significantly lower diversity (normalized Chao1). By F measure, strong co-clustering occurred among samples prepared in the same batch.

Libraries were made from TCR beta cDNA, and they carried unique molecular identifiers. T cells, roughly 0.95 to 10 million of them, yielded about 500,000 cDNA molecules. TCRdb independently ran MiXCR on the PCR reads; one entry per CDR3 protein. The data show about 820,000 distinct CDR3 sequences, about 53% seen once. The CDR3 runs to 13 residues. Germline values: CDR1 ENHRY, CDR2 SYGVKD. V lost 8 bases, J lost 0 bases, and 11 bases lay in between. The specimen was blood. This chain joins TRBV10-3 and TRBJ2-7; D is possibly TRBD2 (6 bases). The source is a girl aged 10 to 17 with multiple sclerosis. The CDR3 reads CAIGGTLSYEQYF. Here the CDR3 DNA reads TGTGCCATCGGGGGGACGCTCTCCTACGAGCAGTACTTC.